This T cell receptor beta chain was observed in a study of cytomegalovirus exposure and HLA in healthy donors. The germline V gene has CDR1 LNHDA and CDR2 SQIVND (reference sequence). The CDR3 is 15 amino acids. Trimming at V came to 3 bases and at J to 8 bases, leaving 6 bases not matched to a gene. PCR employed 60 Vbeta and 13 Jbeta primers. Profiling relied on immunoSEQ multiplex PCR, and the TCRdb table lists in-frame clones only, not all of them. The table includes some 140,000 clones, approximately 70% detected once. Study-wide results and caveats: The only immune exposure information that was available was CMV serostatus.

The records omit this donor's CMV serostatus. Details on this clone: No antigen is known for it.

Sequenced input: PBMCs. This chain uses TRBV19 with TRBJ2-1; 11 bases align to TRBD2. This receptor was taken from a human donor in good health. The chain's CDR3 is CASSILAGGFDEQFF. CDR3 nucleotides: TGTGCCAGTAGTATTCTAGCGGGAGGCTTCGATGAGCAGTTCTTC.